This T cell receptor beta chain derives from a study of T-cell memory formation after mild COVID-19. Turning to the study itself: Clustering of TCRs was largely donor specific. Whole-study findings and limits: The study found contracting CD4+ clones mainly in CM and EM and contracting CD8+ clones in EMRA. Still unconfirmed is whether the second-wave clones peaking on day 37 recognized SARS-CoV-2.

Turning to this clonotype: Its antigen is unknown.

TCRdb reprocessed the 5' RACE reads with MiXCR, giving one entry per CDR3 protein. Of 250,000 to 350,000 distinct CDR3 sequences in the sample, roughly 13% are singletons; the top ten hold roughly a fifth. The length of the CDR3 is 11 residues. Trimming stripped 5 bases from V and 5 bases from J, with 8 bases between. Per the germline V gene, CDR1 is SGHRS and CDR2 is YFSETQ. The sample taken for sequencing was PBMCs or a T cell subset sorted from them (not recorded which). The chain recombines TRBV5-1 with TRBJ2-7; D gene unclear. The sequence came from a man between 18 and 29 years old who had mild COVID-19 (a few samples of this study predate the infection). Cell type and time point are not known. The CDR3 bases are TGCGCCAGCAGTGGGTTCGACGAGCAGTACTTC. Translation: CASSGFDEQYF.